The rows below give T cell receptor beta chains drawn from one sample of a study of beta chain features in type 1 diabetes. Sequenced by immunoSEQ multiplex PCR; TCRdb stores in-frame clones only, minus some. The table includes over 700,000 clones, 17% detected once. Material for sequencing was naive CD4+ T cells from blood. The receptors stem from a woman aged 18-29 years in good health. Both conserved end residues are part of each CDR3. D genes are given only for firm matches. Only part of the rows carry a size: once, few, many, or a class if the clone is expanded.

TRBJ1-1 few . TRBV7-9 TGTGCCAGCAGCTTCACACAAAGCGCGGGCACTGAAGCTTTCTTT CASSFTQSAGTEAFF
TRBJ2-1 few . TRBV7-2 TGTGCCAGCAGCTTAGTCTCCACGACAGAGAATGAGCAGTTCTTC CASSLVSTTENEQFF
TRBJ2-3 . TRBD2 TRBV4-2 TGTGCCAGCAGCCAAGGCCGCGCTAGCGGGTTCGAAGATACGCAGTATTTT CASSQGRASGFEDTQYF
TRBJ2-4 few TRBD2 TRBV28 TGTGCCAGCAGCCAGATCACTAGCGGGAGTATCAACATTCAGTACTTC CASSQITSGSINIQYF
TRBJ2-7 few TRBD2 TRBV19 TGTGCCAGTAGTACATCCGGGACTAGGTCCTACGAGCAGTACTTC CASSTSGTRSYEQYF
TRBJ2-7 few . TRBV9 TGTGCCAGCAGCGTCTCGGGGGAAGCGCAACAGTACTTC CASSVSGEAQQYF
TRBJ2-5 . TRBD2 TRBV4-1 TGCGCCAGCAGCCCCCGGACTAGACGTGGGGAGACCCAGTACTTC CASSPRTRRGETQYF
TRBJ1-2 . . TRBV4-1 TGCGCCAGCAGCCAAGCCGGACTCTATGGCTACACCTTC CASSQAGLYGYTF
TRBJ2-7 . . TRBV5-6 TGTGCCAGCAGCTACGGGAGAGAGCAGTACTTC CASSYGREQYF
TRBJ2-4 few . TRBV27 TGTGCCAGCAGTTTAGAGGCCAAAAACATTCAGTACTTC CASSLEAKNIQYF
TRBJ2-7 . TRBD2 TRBV7-2 TGTGCCAGCAGCGAGGGACTAGCCCGCTCCTACGAGCAGTACTTC CASSEGLARSYEQYF
TRBJ2-1 . . TRBV9 TGTGCCAGCAGCGTAGGGACTGAGGGGGGGAGCTCCTACAATGAGCAGTTCTTC CASSVGTEGGSSYNEQFF
TRBJ1-4 few . TRBV9 TGTGCCAGCAGCGTAGGGGCGGGGAGAACTAATGAAAAACTGTTTTTT CASSVGAGRTNEKLFF
TRBJ1-2 . TRBD1 TRBV6-6 TGTGCCAGCAGACCACGACAGGGTTATTACTATGGCTACACCTTC CASRPRQGYYYGYTF
TRBJ2-7 few TRBD1 TRBV10-3 TGTGCCATCAGTACAGGGGCCTACGAGCAGTACTTC CAISTGAYEQYF
TRBJ1-5 few . TRBV28 TGTGCCAGCAGATCGGGTGGCCAGCCCCAGCATTTT CASRSGGQPQHF
TRBJ2-3 few TRBD2 TRBV2 TGTGCCAGCAGTGTAAGCGGGAGAGGGGCAGATACGCAGTATTTT CASSVSGRGADTQYF
TRBJ1-3 few TRBD1 TRBV13 TGTGCCAGCAGTCGGGCGGACAGGCCAAACACCATATATTTT CASSRADRPNTIYF
TRBJ2-7 few . TRBV7-3 TGTGCCAGCAGCCCAAACGACGGACGGCTAAGCTCCTACGAGCAGTACTTC CASSPNDGRLSSYEQYF
TRBJ1-2 . . TRBV28 TGTGCCAGCAGGCAGGGGTACTATGGCTACACCTTC CASRQGYYGYTF
TRBJ2-1 . TRBD1 TRBV19 TGTGCCAGTAGTATGAGGACAGGGCCCTACAATGAGCAGTTCTTC CASSMRTGPYNEQFF
TRBJ1-2 few . TRBV29-1 TGCAGCGTAAATACAGGGCTAATTGGCTACACCTTC CSVNTGLIGYTF
TRBJ2-2 few . TRBV9 TGTGCCAGCAGCGTACAGACCGGGGAGCTGTTTTTT CASSVQTGELFF
TRBJ1-4 . . TRBV18 TGTGCCAGCTCACCAGGGGCAGGGGTCGGCGAAAAACTGTTTTTT CASSPGAGVGEKLFF
TRBJ1-5 few . TRBV28 TGTGCCAGCAGCCGGCAGCCCAATCAGCCCCAGCATTTT CASSRQPNQPQHF
TRBJ2-2 few . TRBV6-5 TGTGCCAGCAGTTACGGCGGAATCAACACCGGGGAGCTGTTTTTT CASSYGGINTGELFF
TRBJ1-5 . TRBD1 TRBV5-1 TGCGCCAGCAGCCCGGGACAGGGCAATCAGCCCCAGCATTTT CASSPGQGNQPQHF
TRBJ1-6 few . TRBV5-1 TGCGCCAGCAGCTTTGGTAATTCACCCCTCCACTTT CASSFGNSPLHF
TRBJ2-1 . . TRBV4-3 TGCGCCAGCAGCCAAGAACTACCCAATTGGAGCTCCTACAATGAGCAGTTCTTC CASSQELPNWSSYNEQFF
TRBJ2-1 . . TRBV4-3 TGCGCCAGCAGCCAAGATCGGCAGGGAGACTACAATGAGCAGTTCTTC CASSQDRQGDYNEQFF
TRBJ2-3 . . TRBV9 TGTGCCAGCAGCGTAGGTCCCAGCGGACGCACAGATACGCAGTATTTT CASSVGPSGRTDTQYF
TRBJ2-5 . . TRBV7-9 TGTGCCAGCAGCTTAATCAGGGTAGAGACCCAGTACTTC CASSLIRVETQYF
TRBJ2-2 . . TRBV6-5 TGTGCCAGCACGGTCTCGACGGAAAGCGGGGAGCTGTTTTTT CASTVSTESGELFF